These 4 T cell receptor beta chains were sequenced from one sample in a study of T-cell reconstitution after alpha-beta-depleted transplantation in children. It was with unique molecular identifiers that the TCRbeta library was prepared. TCRdb analysed the PCR reads with MiXCR anew, one entry per CDR3 protein. Of about 540,000 distinct CDR3 sequences listed, about 16% are singletons. The sequencing used PBMCs from the stem cell graft donor, collected from the stem cell graft. The receptors stem from a human donor who donated a stem cell graft to a child with acute lymphoblastic leukemia.

V is TRBV12-3 or TRBV12-4 and J is TRBJ2-1, with a tentative D call TRBD2 (5 bases). The CDR3 consists of 15 residues. Trimming shortened V by 4 bases and J by 4 bases, and 14 bases separated the two germline ends. CDR3 in amino acids: CASSSPGVQYNEQFF. Written as DNA, the CDR3 is TGTGCCAGCAGTTCCCCCGGGGTCCAGTACAATGAGCAGTTCTTC.

This clonotype has just a few counts. The chain couples TRBV20-1 to TRBJ2-3, with TRBD2 as a possible D gene (6 bases). The V end lost 1 base, the J end lost 2 bases, and 13 bases lay between the germline ends. CDR3 length: 15 amino acids. Germline V lookup: CDR1 DFQATT, CDR2 SNEGSKA (reference sequence). This chain's CDR3 is CSARGLGIYTDTQYF. The CDR3 DNA is TGCAGTGCTAGAGGACTAGGGATCTACACAGATACGCAGTATTTT.

This clonotype was seen only a few times. V gene TRBV5-1 combines with J gene TRBJ2-1; possible D gene TRBD2, 6 bases. V lost 2 bases and J lost 8, with 14 bases in between. The germline gives CDR1 SGHRS, CDR2 YFSETQ. There are 14 residues in the CDR3. CDR3 bases: TGCGCCAGCAGCTTCGAGAGGGGCGGGGATGAGCAGTTCTTC. Its protein product is CASSFERGGDEQFF.

This clonotype was observed a few times. V is TRBV6-5 and J is TRBJ2-1; 11 bases are shared with TRBD2. The CDR3 contains 17 residues. Germline CDR1 is MNHEY and CDR2 is SVGAGI. V shed 4 bases, J shed 5 bases, and the junction held 10 bases outside the gene matches. This chain's CDR3 is CASSSPTSGKEHNEQFF. CDR3 in DNA: TGTGCCAGCAGTTCCCCGACTAGCGGGAAGGAACACAATGAGCAGTTCTTC.